This T cell receptor beta chain originates from a study of PD-1 blockade in mismatch repair-deficient tumors. The CDR3 covers 15 residues. Unmatched junction bases numbered 12, after V lost 4 bases and J lost 6 bases. CDR1 and CDR2 from the germline V gene are SGDLS and YYNGEE. TCRdb keeps only in-frame clones here, not all; method: immunoSEQ multiplex PCR. The table includes tens of thousands of clones, roughly 80% detected once. The V and J genes are TRBV9 and TRBJ1-2, with 7 bases that match TRBD1. This clonotype was sampled from an adult with mismatch repair-deficient cancer. Sequencing was performed on peripheral blood, taken 12 weeks after starting pembrolizumab. This chain's CDR3 is CASSPRAGGNNGYTF. The CDR3, as DNA: TGTGCCAGCAGCCCCCGGGCAGGGGGAAATAATGGCTACACCTTC.